The source of this TCR beta chain is a study of glioma-infiltrating T cells. The study's findings and limits: Shared blood CDR3 signature motifs marked patients with low tissue-blood divergence. Tissue-blood divergence was below expectation in non-neoplastic patients, above in gliomas.

This clonotype was detected ten times or more. Its specificity is unknown. V was cut by 10 bases and J by 0 bases, with 14 bases left in between. The V gene's germline CDR1 is ENHRY and CDR2 SYGVKD. The CDR3 runs 14 residues. Using RNA template, CDR3s of TCR alpha and beta were amplified with iRepertoire arm-PCR. One-step reverse transcription and amplification started from approximately 100-400 ng of tissue mRNA or PBMC total RNA. Via MiXCR, TCRdb re-called the multiplex PCR reads, giving one row per CDR3 protein. The profile covers fewer than 500,000 distinct CDR3 sequences, with around 38% appearing a single time and 12% taken by the ten largest.

The TCR was taken from a human donor with low-grade glioma or glioblastoma, undergoing nonglioma brain surgery, or in good health (not recorded which). Input material: glioma tissue, nonneoplastic brain tissue, or PBMCs (not recorded which). This sequence joins TRBV10-3 and TRBJ2-3; no firm D call. CDR3: CASNYLPSTDTQYF. The CDR3, as DNA: TGTGCCAGCAACTACTTACCTAGCACAGATACGCAGTATTTT.